The 32 T cell receptor beta chains given below trace back to one sample, sequenced in a study of CD8 T cells in ankylosing spondylitis. TCRdb reprocessed the 5' RACE reads via MiXCR and lists one record per CDR3 protein. The data show around 210,000 distinct CDR3 sequences, with approximately 8% seen just once and approximately 5% held by the top ten. Sequenced sample: blood, either unsorted or a sorted T cell fraction (not recorded which). These receptors originate from a female donor with ankylosing spondylitis or in good health (not recorded which).

This clonotype was seen many times. This chain uses TRBV5-1 with TRBJ2-6; D not resolved. CDR3 length: 13 amino acids. V was cut by 5 bases and J by 4 bases, with 7 bases left in between. Per the germline V gene, CDR1 is SGHRS and CDR2 is YFSETQ. In DNA, the CDR3 is TGCGCCAGCAGGGCCTCCGGGGCCAACGTCCTGACTTTC. Amino acids: CASRASGANVLTF. The complete variable domain, with remaining parts taken from reference TRBV5-1 and TRBJ2-6, reads KAGVTQTPRYLIKTRGQQVTLSCSPISGHRSVSWYQQTPGQGLQFLFEYFSETQRNKGNFPGRFSGRQFSNSRSEMNVSTLELGDSALYLCASRASGANVLTFGAGSRLTVL.

The chain is built from TRBV6-1 and TRBJ2-2; TRBD2 matches at 7 bases. The CDR3 has 15 residues. V lost 8 bases and J lost 2; bases outside the gene matches: 8. Germline assignment: CDR1 MNHNS and CDR2 SASEGT. Here the CDR3 reads CASDEASGNTGELFF. As DNA, the CDR3 is TGTGCCAGCGACGAGGCTAGCGGCAACACCGGGGAGCTGTTTTTT.

This clonotype was picked up many times. CDR3 DNA: TGTGCCAGCAGCTCTCGACTAGCGGGAGCCTACGAGCAGTACTTC. It specifies CASSSRLAGAYEQYF. The gene calls are TRBV7-2 and TRBJ2-7; TRBD2 matches 12 bases. The V and J ends lost 4 bases and 2 bases, in that order; junction bases with no gene match: 3. Germline CDR1 and CDR2: SGHTA and FQGNSA. The CDR3 totals 15 residues. The whole variable domain, remainder taken from reference TRBV7-2 and TRBJ2-7, is GAGVSQSPSNKVTEKGKDVELRCDPISGHTALYWYRQSLGQGLEFLIYFQGNSAPDKSGLPSDRFSAERTGGSVSTLTIQRTQQEDSAVYLCASSSRLAGAYEQYFGPGTRLTVT.

Only a few counts were recorded for this clonotype. The chain is built from TRBV6-5 and TRBJ1-2, with a weak D call TRBD1 (6 bases). From germline, CDR1 is MNHEY and CDR2 SVGAGI. Between the trimmed V and J ends, which lost 8 bases and 4 bases, there was a span of 20 bases. The CDR3 is made up of 15 amino acids. CDR3: CASVRGEESLYGYTF. For the CDR3, the DNA is TGTGCCAGCGTTAGGGGGGAGGAGTCCCTCTATGGCTACACCTTC.

In its sample, this clonotype was seen many times. This chain connects TRBV6-2 or TRBV6-3 to TRBJ2-1; 10 nucleotides match TRBD2. This CDR3 region has 16 residues. The germline gives CDR1 MNHEY, CDR2 SVGEGT. Trimming removed 2 bases from V and 10 bases from J; junction bases left unmatched: 11. The CDR3 sequence is CASSYRSGRALEEQFF. The CDR3 nucleotides read TGTGCCAGCAGTTACCGGAGCGGGAGGGCCTTAGAGGAGCAGTTCTTC.

This clonotype was observed at least ten times. V gene TRBV20-1 combines with J gene TRBJ2-7, with 11 bases fitting TRBD2. The germline gives CDR1 DFQATT, CDR2 SNEGSKA (reference sequence). The CDR3 is 13 residues long. J gave up 1 base and V 6 bases, and 2 bases lay outside the gene matches. CDR3 DNA: TGCAGTGCCTCTAGCGGGAGGTCCTACGAGCAGTACTTC. Its protein product is CSASSGRSYEQYF.

This clonotype was recorded at least ten times. V gene TRBV20-1 combines with J gene TRBJ2-3, with no clear D. The CDR3 consists of 13 residues. Germline CDR1 reads DFQATT; CDR2 reads SNEGSKA (reference sequence). Trimming shortened V by 5 bases and J by 0 bases, and 9 bases separated the two germline ends. The CDR3 is CSASPGSTDTQYF. CDR3 DNA: TGCAGTGCTTCCCCGGGTAGCACAGATACGCAGTATTTT.

The sample holds many counts of this clonotype. This sequence joins TRBV25-1 and TRBJ2-5, with 11 bases lining up with TRBD1. This CDR3 contains 17 residues. The junction had 11 bases not matched to a gene; V was cut back by 3 bases and J by 5 bases. CDR1 and CDR2 (germline): MGHDK, SYGVNS. DNA of the CDR3: TGTGCCAGCAGTGATCGGACAGGGGGCGCAGTGGTGGAGACCCAGTACTTC. Translated, it gives CASSDRTGGAVVETQYF.

This clonotype was observed many times. V usage is TRBV4-3 and J usage is TRBJ2-3, with D perhaps TRBD2 (5 bases). V was pared by 0 bases and J by 3 bases, with 10 bases between. The CDR3 loop spans 15 amino acids. The germline CDR1 and CDR2 sequences are LGHNA and YSLEER. The CDR3 DNA is TGCGCCAGCAGCCAAGAACCAAGAGGGACAGATACGCAGTATTTT. Amino acid sequence: CASSQEPRGTDTQYF.

This clonotype was picked up many times. The V call is TRBV7-2, the J call TRBJ2-5; a possible D gene is TRBD2 (5 bases). The CDR3 totals 17 residues. Germline CDR1 is SGHTA and CDR2 is FQGNSA. V was trimmed by 2 bases and J by 1 base, leaving 17 bases between them. The CDR3 protein is CASSLTRAGHPQETQYF. The CDR3 DNA reads as TGTGCCAGCAGCTTAACTAGGGCGGGTCACCCCCAAGAGACCCAGTACTTC.

The chain carries TRBV20-1 and TRBJ1-6; D remains unclear. The CDR3 spans 15 residues. The ends were cut back, 2 bases at V and 5 bases at J, with 13 bases in the middle. Germline assignment: CDR1 DFQATT and CDR2 SNEGSKA (reference sequence). For the CDR3, the DNA is TGCAGTGCTAGACGAACGGCAAAAGATAATTCACCCCTCCACTTT. Its protein is CSARRTAKDNSPLHF.

This clonotype was seen only a few times. The genes are TRBV14 and TRBJ2-1; no clear D gene. The V gene's germline CDR1 is SGHDN and CDR2 FVKESK. Trimming pared 4 bases from V and 8 bases from J, leaving 15 bases between. This CDR3 spans 14 amino acids. CDR3 nucleotide sequence: TGTGCCAGCAGCCCCCTCCTGGACGGCCATGAGCAGTTCTTC. As protein: CASSPLLDGHEQFF. The entire variable domain, with the rest obtained from reference TRBV14 and TRBJ2-1, is as follows: EAGVTQFPSHSVIEKGQTVTLRCDPISGHDNLYWYRRVMGKEIKFLLHFVKESKQDESGMPNNRFLAERTGGTYSTLKVQPAELEDSGVYFCASSPLLDGHEQFFGPGTRLTVL.

The J gene is TRBJ2-5, the V gene TRBV6-2 or TRBV6-3; a weak D match, TRBD2 (5 bases). Germline CDR1 and CDR2: MNHEY and SVGEGT. CDR3 length equals 14 residues. V lost 4 bases and J lost 0, with 9 bases in between. CDR3 loop: CASSSGWYQETQYF. CDR3 sequence (DNA): TGTGCCAGCAGTTCGGGGTGGTACCAAGAGACCCAGTACTTC.

This chain joins TRBV10-1 and TRBJ2-7; possibly TRBD2 for D (6 bases). The V and J ends lost 0 bases and 5 bases respectively, with 11 bases between them. The CDR3 extends over 14 amino acids. Germline V gives CDR1 WNHNN, CDR2 SYGVQD (reference sequence). The CDR3: CASSESITGDEQYF. DNA for the CDR3: TGCGCCAGCAGTGAGTCAATTACGGGGGACGAGCAGTACTTC.

About this clonotype itself: A clone one base away is much larger, so this may be a read error. This CDR3 reads CASSDGNTGELFF. The CDR3 DNA sequence: TGTGCCAGCAGCGACGGAAACACCGGGGAGCTGTTTTTT. This chain uses TRBV5-5 with TRBJ2-2; no reliable D call. Germline CDR1 and CDR2: SGHKS and YYEKEE (reference sequence). CDR3 length equals 13 residues. The V and J ends lost 4 bases and 2 bases respectively, with 6 bases between them.

In its sample, this clonotype was seen many times. CDR3 sequence reads: CASSLGQGAGEQFF. The CDR3 DNA reads as TGCGCCAGCAGCTTGGGACAGGGGGCGGGTGAGCAGTTCTTC. The chain employs TRBV5-1 and TRBJ2-1; 10 nucleotides match TRBD1. The CDR3 totals 14 residues. Germline lookup yields CDR1 SGHRS and CDR2 YFSETQ. V lost 0 bases to trimming and J lost 9 bases; unmatched junction nucleotides: 3.

As to this clonotype: A much more abundant neighbour one base away suggests this may be a read error. The rearrangement links TRBV2 to TRBJ2-2; D perhaps matches TRBD2 (6 bases). The CDR3 is made up of 14 amino acids. Germline lookup yields CDR1 SNHLY and CDR2 FYNNEI. The CDR3 DNA reads as TGTGCCAACAGTGTGACTAGATACACCGGGGAGCTGTTTTTT. Translated: CANSVTRYTGELFF.

This clonotype was detected a few times. The V call is TRBV6-2 or TRBV6-3, the J call TRBJ1-1, with D unresolved. The germline V gene encodes CDR1 MNHEY and CDR2 SVGEGT. The CDR3 contains 14 residues. Trimming stripped 2 bases from V and 0 bases from J, with 7 bases between. The CDR3: CASSYGQLNTEAFF. The CDR3 bases are TGTGCCAGCAGTTACGGGCAGTTGAACACTGAAGCTTTCTTT.

This clonotype was detected ten times or more. This sequence joins TRBV24-1 and TRBJ2-1, with 12 bases that match TRBD2. Germline V CDR1 and CDR2: KGHDR, SFDVKD. V was pared by 5 bases and J by 2 bases, with 9 bases of the junction left unmatched. The CDR3 is 18 amino acids. For the CDR3, the DNA is TGTGCCACCAGTGCCCTGACTAGCGGGAGAGGCACCTACAATGAGCAGTTCTTC. It codes for CATSALTSGRGTYNEQFF.

This clonotype was found many times. This sequence joins TRBV4-2 and TRBJ2-2; no firm D call. Germline CDR1 LGHNA, CDR2 YNFKEQ. This CDR3 contains 13 residues. The ends were cut back, 0 bases at V and 4 bases at J, with 3 bases in the middle. CDR3 bases: TGTGCCAGCAGCCAAGATCCCACCGGGGAGCTGTTTTTT. Its translation: CASSQDPTGELFF.

Many counts were recorded for this clonotype. The rearrangement uses TRBV5-1 and TRBJ1-4, with 7 nucleotides matching TRBD1. The germline V gene encodes CDR1 SGHRS and CDR2 YFSETQ. The ends lost 0 bases at V and 8 bases at J; junction bases unmatched: 4. The CDR3 sequence is 14 residues long. The CDR3 loop reads CASSLVGGEEKLFF. CDR3 coding DNA: TGCGCCAGCAGCTTGGTAGGGGGCGAGGAAAAACTGTTTTTT.

The table lists this clonotype with many counts. In nucleotides, the CDR3 is TGCGCCAGCGGACAGCCGAACACCGGGGAGCTGTTTTTT. This encodes CASGQPNTGELFF. This rearrangement joins TRBV5-1 to TRBJ2-2; the D gene is possibly TRBD1 (6 bases). V was shortened by 7 bases and J by 0 bases, with 7 bases between the two germline ends. The CDR3 extends over 13 amino acids. CDR1 SGHRS and CDR2 YFSETQ come from the germline V gene.

The chain links TRBV7-9 to TRBJ2-3; no firm D call. The V end was cut by 2 bases, the J end by 4 bases, with 4 bases between. Germline V lookup: CDR1 SEHNR, CDR2 FQNEAQ (reference sequence). The CDR3 has 12 amino acids. The chain's CDR3 is CASSLLSDTQYF. The CDR3 DNA follows: TGTGCCAGCAGCTTATTGTCAGATACGCAGTATTTT.

For this clonotype: A much larger clone differs from this one at a single base, so this may be a read error. The rearrangement uses TRBV29-1 and TRBJ2-3; 7 positions match TRBD1. There are 13 residues in the CDR3. CDR1 is SQVTM and CDR2 is ANQGSEA in the germline V gene. The V gene end was trimmed by 6 bases and the J gene end by 5 bases; junction bases not matched to a gene: 8. CDR3 loop: CSVVQGTLDTQYF. The CDR3 coding sequence is TGCAGCGTCGTACAGGGGACCCTAGATACGCAGTATTTT.

This clonotype was detected ten times or more. V is TRBV20-1 and J is TRBJ2-3, with unresolved D. CDR1 DFQATT and CDR2 SNEGSKA come from the germline V gene (reference sequence). This CDR3 contains 15 residues. Trimming cost V 0 bases and J 1 base, with 11 bases left between them. CDR3 region: CSARDPVTGTDTQYF. Here the CDR3 DNA reads TGCAGTGCTAGAGACCCGGTGACTGGCACAGATACGCAGTATTTT.

The table lists this clonotype with many counts. The rearrangement links TRBV28 to TRBJ2-1; D unresolved. CDR3 length: 15 amino acids. V lost 3 bases, J lost 7 bases, and 16 bases lay in between. The germline gives CDR1 MDHEN, CDR2 SYDVKM. The CDR3 reads CASSLRIGSRNEQFF. The CDR3 DNA is TGTGCCAGCAGTTTGAGAATAGGGTCAAGGAATGAGCAGTTCTTC.

The rearrangement uses TRBV5-5 and TRBJ2-1; 8 nucleotides line up with TRBD2. The CDR3 is 15 amino acids. Germline V gene data show CDR1 as SGHKS and CDR2 as YYEKEE (reference sequence). V dropped 3 bases and J dropped 2; count of bases not matched to a gene: 4. This CDR3 is CASSYSGVTYNEQFF. For the CDR3, the DNA is TGTGCCAGCAGCTATAGCGGGGTTACCTACAATGAGCAGTTCTTC.

For this clonotype: Germline is not matched at one junction end, which may reflect a read error. This chain joins TRBV20-1 and TRBJ2-1; D perhaps matches TRBD2 (6 bases). The CDR3 runs 17 residues. Germline-derived CDR1 and CDR2 are DFQATT and SNEGSKA (reference sequence). CDR3 in DNA: TGCTGTGCGAAAGATTGGGGGACTTCCGAATCCCTCAATGAGCAGTTCTTC. It encodes CCAKDWGTSESLNEQFF.

V is TRBV5-2 and J is TRBJ2-1. TRBV5-2 is recorded as a pseudogene. The CDR3 spans 11 residues. This chain's CDR3 is CASDLYNEQFF. CDR3 DNA sequence: TGTGCCAGCGACTTATACAATGAGCAGTTCTTC.

This clonotype was seen many times. The CDR3 protein is CATSDFGNNEQFF. Here the CDR3 DNA reads TGTGCCACCAGTGATTTTGGGAACAATGAGCAGTTCTTC. The rearrangement links TRBV24-1 to TRBJ2-1, with D hard to call. This CDR3 spans 13 amino acids. The germline V gene has CDR1 KGHDR and CDR2 SFDVKD. Trimming removed 1 base from V and 5 bases from J, with 5 bases in between.

This clonotype was observed many times. V and J are TRBV6-5 and TRBJ2-1; the D is unclear. V gave up 10 bases and J gave up 10 bases, with 14 bases separating them. Germline CDR1 and CDR2: MNHEY and SVGAGI. The CDR3 sequence is 11 residues long. The CDR3 loop reads CAIKSRYEQFF. DNA for the CDR3: TGTGCCATCAAGTCCCGGTACGAGCAGTTCTTC.

The CDR3 loop is CASSPRAGWTDTQYF. The DNA for the CDR3 is TGTGCCAGCAGCCCCAGGGCGGGGTGGACAGATACGCAGTATTTT. The gene calls are TRBV4-2 and TRBJ2-3; D perhaps matches TRBD2 (6 bases). CDR1 and CDR2 (germline): LGHNA, YNFKEQ. This CDR3 is built from 15 residues. V lost 4 bases and J 3 bases, leaving 14 bases between the germline ends.